This T cell receptor beta chain was recovered during a study of prognosis after radiotherapy for stage I lung cancer. Findings and limits, study-wide: As reported, TRBV and TRBJ gene usage differed between patients who had metastases and those who did not.

Germline-derived CDR1 and CDR2 are MNHEY and SVGEGT. The CDR3 loop spans 11 amino acids. With 5 bases removed from V and 6 bases from J, the gap between germline ends came to 5 bases. This clonotype showed up just a few times. The antigen remains undetermined. This is likely an artifact of a read error, given a far larger clone one base away. Prior chemotherapy, radiotherapy and other malignancies were absent; CT and PET/CT showed node-negative disease. The authors drew roughly 5.7 milliliters of peripheral blood at each of two time points. Genomic DNA was the source, and TCR beta CDR3 was amplified from it by two-round multiplex PCR. Each TRBV and TRBJ gene had its own primer in the first PCR round. TCRdb re-derived calls from the multiplex PCR reads in MiXCR, one entry per CDR3 protein. Here the sample spans roughly 20,000 distinct CDR3 sequences, roughly 55% being singletons.

The TCR originated in a donor aged 50 or older with non-small cell lung cancer. The sequences come from PBMCs, collected before or after stereotactic body radiation therapy (not recorded which). The rearrangement links TRBV6-2 or TRBV6-3 to TRBJ2-1; the D is unclear. The CDR3 DNA is TGTGCCAGCAGTGGATGCAATGAGCAGTTCTTC. This sequence encodes CASSGCNEQFF.